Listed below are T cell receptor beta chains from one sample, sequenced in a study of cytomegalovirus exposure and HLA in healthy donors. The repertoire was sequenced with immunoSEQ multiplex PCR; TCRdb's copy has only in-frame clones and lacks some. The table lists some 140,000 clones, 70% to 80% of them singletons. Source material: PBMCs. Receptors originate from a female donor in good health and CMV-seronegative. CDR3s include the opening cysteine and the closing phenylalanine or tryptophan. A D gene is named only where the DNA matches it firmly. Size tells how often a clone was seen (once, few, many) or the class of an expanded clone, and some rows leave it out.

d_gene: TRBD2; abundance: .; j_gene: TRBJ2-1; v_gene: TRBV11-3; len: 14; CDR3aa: CASEGGRAYNEQFF; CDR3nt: TGTGCCAGCGAGGGCGGGAGGGCCTACAATGAGCAGTTCTTC
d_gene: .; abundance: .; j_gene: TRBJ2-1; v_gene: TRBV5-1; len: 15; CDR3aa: CASNEQGTGYNEQFF; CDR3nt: TGCGCCAGCAACGAACAGGGAACGGGCTACAATGAGCAGTTCTTC
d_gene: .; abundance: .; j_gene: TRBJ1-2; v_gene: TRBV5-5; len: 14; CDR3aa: CASSHGGGRSGYTF; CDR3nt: TGTGCCAGCAGCCACGGGGGGGGACGGAGCGGCTACACCTTC
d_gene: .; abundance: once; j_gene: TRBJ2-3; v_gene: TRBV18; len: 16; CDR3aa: CASSPRGGRPADTQYF; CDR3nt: TGTGCCAGCTCACCTAGGGGGGGAAGGCCCGCAGATACGCAGTATTTT
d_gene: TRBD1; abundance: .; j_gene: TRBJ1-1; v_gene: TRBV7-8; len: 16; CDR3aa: CASSLTNQGENTEAFF; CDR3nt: TGTGCCAGCAGCTTAACCAATCAGGGGGAGAACACTGAAGCTTTCTTT
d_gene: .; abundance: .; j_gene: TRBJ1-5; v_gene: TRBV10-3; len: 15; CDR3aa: CAISESTLSNQPQHF; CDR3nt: TGTGCCATCAGTGAGTCGACTCTGAGCAATCAGCCCCAGCATTTT
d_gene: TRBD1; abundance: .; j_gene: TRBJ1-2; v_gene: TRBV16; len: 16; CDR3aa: CASSRPGQGVRYGYTF; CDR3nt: TGTGCCAGCAGCCGTCCGGGACAGGGTGTTCGCTATGGCTACACCTTC
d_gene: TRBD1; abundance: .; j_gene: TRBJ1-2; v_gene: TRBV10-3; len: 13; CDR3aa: CAITQQGDYGYTF; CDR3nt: TGTGCCATCACCCAACAGGGGGACTATGGCTACACCTTC
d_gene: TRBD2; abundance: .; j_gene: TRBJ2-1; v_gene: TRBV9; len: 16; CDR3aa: CASSVGQLAGAQEQFF; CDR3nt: TGTGCCAGCAGCGTAGGGCAGCTAGCGGGGGCCCAAGAGCAGTTCTTC
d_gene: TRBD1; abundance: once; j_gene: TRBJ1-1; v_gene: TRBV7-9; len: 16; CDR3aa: CASSRPTGGIGTEAFF; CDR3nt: TGTGCCAGCAGTCGACCGACAGGGGGGATCGGCACTGAAGCTTTCTTT
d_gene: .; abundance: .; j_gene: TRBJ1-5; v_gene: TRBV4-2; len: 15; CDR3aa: CASSQGAYGNQPQHF; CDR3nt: TGTGCCAGCAGCCAAGGCGCGTATGGCAATCAGCCCCAGCATTTT
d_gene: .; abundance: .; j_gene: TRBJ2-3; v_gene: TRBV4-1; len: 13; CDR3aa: CASSQGGGDTQYF; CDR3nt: TGCGCCAGCAGCCAAGGAGGAGGAGATACGCAGTATTTT
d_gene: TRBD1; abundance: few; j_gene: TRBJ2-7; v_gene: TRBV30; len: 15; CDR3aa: CAWDRGLLDSYEQYF; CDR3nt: TGTGCCTGGGACAGGGGGCTCCTAGACAGCTACGAGCAGTACTTC
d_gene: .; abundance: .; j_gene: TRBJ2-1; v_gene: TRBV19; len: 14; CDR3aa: CASSIVAQANEQFF; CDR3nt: TGTGCCAGTAGTATAGTGGCACAGGCCAATGAGCAGTTCTTC
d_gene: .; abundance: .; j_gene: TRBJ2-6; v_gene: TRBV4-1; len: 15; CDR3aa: CASSQVLSGANVLTF; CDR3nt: TGCGCCAGCAGCCAAGTCCTCTCTGGGGCCAACGTCCTGACTTTC
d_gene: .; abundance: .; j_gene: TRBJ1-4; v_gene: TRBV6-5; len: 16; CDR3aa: CASSYDFGSTNEKLFF; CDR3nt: TGTGCCAGCAGTTATGATTTCGGTTCAACTAATGAAAAACTGTTTTTT
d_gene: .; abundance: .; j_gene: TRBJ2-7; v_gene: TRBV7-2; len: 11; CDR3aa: CASSLFQEQYF; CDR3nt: TGTGCCAGCAGCTTATTCCAGGAGCAGTACTTC
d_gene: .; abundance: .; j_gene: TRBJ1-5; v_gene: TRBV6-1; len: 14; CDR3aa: CASSEGREVQPQHF; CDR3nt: TGTGCCAGCAGTGAAGGCCGGGAGGTTCAGCCCCAGCATTTT
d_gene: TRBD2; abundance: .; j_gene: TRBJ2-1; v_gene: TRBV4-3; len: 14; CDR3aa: CASSPLAGAAEQFF; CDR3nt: TGCGCCAGCAGCCCGCTAGCGGGGGCCGCTGAGCAGTTCTTC
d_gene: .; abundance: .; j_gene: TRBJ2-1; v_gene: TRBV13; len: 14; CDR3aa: CASSLGPRVGEQFF; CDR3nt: TGTGCCAGCAGCTTAGGCCCCAGGGTAGGTGAGCAGTTCTTC
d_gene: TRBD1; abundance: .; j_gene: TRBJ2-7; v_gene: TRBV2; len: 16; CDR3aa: CASSEAVGRGLYEQYF; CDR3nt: TGTGCCAGCAGTGAAGCGGTGGGCAGGGGGCTCTACGAGCAGTACTTC
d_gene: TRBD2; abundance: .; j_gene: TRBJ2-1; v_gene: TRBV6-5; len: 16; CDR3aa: CASSYSSLAGGNEQFF; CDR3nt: TGTGCCAGCAGTTACTCTAGTCTAGCGGGAGGGAATGAGCAGTTCTTC
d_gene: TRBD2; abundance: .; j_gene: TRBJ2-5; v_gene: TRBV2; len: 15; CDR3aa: CASSFLLAAEETQYF; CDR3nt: TGTGCCAGCAGTTTTTTACTAGCGGCTGAAGAGACCCAGTACTTC
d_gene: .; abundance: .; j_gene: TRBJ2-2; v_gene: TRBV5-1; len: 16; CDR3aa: CASSLVGVTGTGELFF; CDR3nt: TGCGCCAGCAGCTTGGTGGGAGTGACGGGGACCGGGGAGCTGTTTTTT
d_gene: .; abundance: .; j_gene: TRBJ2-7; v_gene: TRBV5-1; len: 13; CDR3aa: CASSWGQRNEQYF; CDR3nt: TGCGCCAGCAGCTGGGGACAACGAAACGAGCAGTACTTC
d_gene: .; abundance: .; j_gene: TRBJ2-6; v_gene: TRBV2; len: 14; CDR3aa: CATTDSSWANVLTF; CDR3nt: TGTGCCACCACGGACTCCTCGTGGGCCAACGTCCTGACTTTC
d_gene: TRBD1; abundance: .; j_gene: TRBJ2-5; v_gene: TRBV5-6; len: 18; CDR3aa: CASSFVISDRGFQETQYF; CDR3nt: TGTGCCAGCAGCTTCGTGATCTCGGACAGGGGGTTCCAAGAGACCCAGTACTTC
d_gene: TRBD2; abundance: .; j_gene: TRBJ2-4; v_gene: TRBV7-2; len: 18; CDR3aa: CASSLALGAGGPVNIQYF; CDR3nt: TGTGCCAGCAGCTTAGCACTGGGAGCGGGAGGGCCGGTAAACATTCAGTACTTC
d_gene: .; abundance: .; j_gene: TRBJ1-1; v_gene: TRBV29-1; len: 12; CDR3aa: CSVGTGNTEAFF; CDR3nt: TGCAGCGTTGGGACGGGAAACACTGAAGCTTTCTTT
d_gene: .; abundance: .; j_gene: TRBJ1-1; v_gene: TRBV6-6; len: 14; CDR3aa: CASSYSLGGTEAFF; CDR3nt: TGTGCCAGCAGTTATTCTCTAGGAGGCACTGAAGCTTTCTTT
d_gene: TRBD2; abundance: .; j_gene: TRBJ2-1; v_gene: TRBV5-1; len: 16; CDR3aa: CASSYDLAGAHNEQFF; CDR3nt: TGCGCCAGCAGCTACGACCTAGCGGGAGCCCACAATGAGCAGTTCTTC
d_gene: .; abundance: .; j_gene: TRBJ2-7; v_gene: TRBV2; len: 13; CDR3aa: CASSITGSGEQYF; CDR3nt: TGTGCCAGCAGTATTACAGGGTCGGGTGAGCAGTACTTC
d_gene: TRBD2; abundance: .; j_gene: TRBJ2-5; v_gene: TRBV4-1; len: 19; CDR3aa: CASSQVIGTSGSYQETQYF; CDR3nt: TGCGCCAGCAGCCAAGTCATCGGGACTAGCGGGAGTTACCAAGAGACCCAGTACTTC
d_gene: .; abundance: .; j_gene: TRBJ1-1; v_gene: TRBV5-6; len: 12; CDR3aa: CASGPRNTEAFF; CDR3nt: TGTGCCAGCGGCCCACGGAACACTGAAGCTTTCTTT
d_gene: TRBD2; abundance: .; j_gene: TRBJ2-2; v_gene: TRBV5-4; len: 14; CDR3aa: CASSVAGYTGELFF; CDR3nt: TGTGCCAGCAGTGTAGCGGGGTACACCGGGGAGCTGTTTTTT
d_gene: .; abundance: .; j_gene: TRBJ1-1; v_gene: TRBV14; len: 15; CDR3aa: CASSPSSRVNTEAFF; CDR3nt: TGTGCCAGCAGCCCATCCAGCAGGGTAAACACTGAAGCTTTCTTT
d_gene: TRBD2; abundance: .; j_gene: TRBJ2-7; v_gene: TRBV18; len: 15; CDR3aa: CASSTRTSADYEQYF; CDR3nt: TGTGCCAGCTCAACGAGGACTAGCGCAGACTACGAGCAGTACTTC
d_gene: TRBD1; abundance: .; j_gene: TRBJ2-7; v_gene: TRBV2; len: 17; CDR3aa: CASSATGSLTGGNEQYF; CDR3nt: TGTGCCAGCAGTGCGACCGGGAGTTTGACAGGGGGCAACGAGCAGTACTTC
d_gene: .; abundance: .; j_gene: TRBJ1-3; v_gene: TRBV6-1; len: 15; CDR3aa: CASSARDNSGNTIYF; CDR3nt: TGTGCCAGCAGCGCCCGGGACAACTCTGGAAACACCATATATTTT
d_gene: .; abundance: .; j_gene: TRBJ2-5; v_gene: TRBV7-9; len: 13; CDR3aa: CASSLAQEETQYF; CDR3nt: TGTGCCAGCAGCTTAGCACAGGAAGAGACCCAGTACTTC
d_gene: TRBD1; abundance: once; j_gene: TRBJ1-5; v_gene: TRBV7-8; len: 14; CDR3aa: CASSVGQALGPQHF; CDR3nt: TGTGCCAGCAGCGTGGGACAGGCTCTGGGGCCCCAGCATTTT
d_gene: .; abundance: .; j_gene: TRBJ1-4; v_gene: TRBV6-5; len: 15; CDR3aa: CASSSYRVANEKLFF; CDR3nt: TGTGCCAGCAGTTCCTACAGGGTAGCTAATGAAAAACTGTTTTTT
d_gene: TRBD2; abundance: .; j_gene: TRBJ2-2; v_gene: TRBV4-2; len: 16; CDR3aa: CASSQERMSGGGELFF; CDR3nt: TGTGCCAGCAGCCAAGAACGGATGAGCGGGGGAGGGGAGCTGTTTTTT
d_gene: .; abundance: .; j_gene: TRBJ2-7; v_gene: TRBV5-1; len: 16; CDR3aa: CASSLGQGVRSYEQYF; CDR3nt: TGCGCCAGCAGCTTGGGCCAGGGCGTGCGGTCCTACGAGCAGTACTTC
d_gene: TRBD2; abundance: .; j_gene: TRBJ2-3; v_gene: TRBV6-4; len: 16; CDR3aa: CASSELRGGPTDTQYF; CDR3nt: TGTGCCAGCAGTGAGTTGCGGGGGGGCCCAACAGATACGCAGTATTTT
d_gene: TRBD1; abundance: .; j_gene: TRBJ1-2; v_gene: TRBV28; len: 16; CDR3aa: CASSFIDRDRGYGYTF; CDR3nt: TGTGCCAGCAGTTTCATTGACCGGGACAGGGGTTATGGCTACACCTTC